This TCR beta chain was observed in a study of technical replicates of blood from several donors. This CDR3 contains 15 residues. J gave up 7 bases and V 6 bases, and 11 bases lay outside the gene matches. Germline V CDR1 and CDR2: SNHLY, FYNNEI. The method was immunoSEQ multiplex PCR; TCRdb's version includes in-frame clones alone and lacks a portion of them. The sample lists around 75,000 clones; over 80% were seen once. This TCR was sampled from a human donor in good health. The sample was T cells isolated from PBMCs. The chain links TRBV2 to TRBJ2-1; TRBD2 aligns across 8 bases. Here the CDR3 DNA reads TGTGCCAGCAGCGCCCGGGAGGGCCTGAATAATGAGCAGTTCTTC. Protein product: CASSAREGLNNEQFF. Variable domain in full (rest from reference TRBV2 and TRBJ2-1): EPEVTQTPSHQVTQMGQEVILRCVPISNHLYFYWYRQILGQKVEFLVSFYNNEISEKSEIFDDQFSVERPDGSNFTLKIRSTKLEDSAMYFCASSAREGLNNEQFFGPGTRLTVL.